A single sample gave rise to the 16 T cell receptor beta chains below, sequenced in a study of blood T cell repertoires in COVID-19. The protocol was immunoSEQ multiplex PCR, while the TCRdb copy is restricted to in-frame clones and leaves out a portion. Among a few hundred thousand clones listed, roughly 84% were seen once. Sequencing input: PBMCs or T cells enriched from blood (not recorded which). Source of these receptors: a woman younger than 35 who had been exposed to COVID-19.

The chain's CDR3 is CASSLGSGGVNEQFF. The DNA for the CDR3 is TGTGCCAGCAGCTTAGGTAGCGGGGGAGTGAATGAGCAGTTCTTC. The chain recombines TRBV11-2 with TRBJ2-1, with TRBD2 matching over 9 bases. Trimming at V came to 1 base and at J to 7 bases, leaving 5 bases not matched to a gene. The CDR3 length is 15 residues. Germline assignment: CDR1 SGHAT and CDR2 FQNNGV.

The CDR3 sequence is CASTLGLGGVKYGYTF. The CDR3 region has the DNA TGTGCCAGCACCCTGGGTTTAGGGGGCGTAAAGTATGGCTACACCTTC. The chain has TRBV28 and TRBJ1-2; 7 bases agree with TRBD1. Germline V gene sequence: CDR1 MDHEN, CDR2 SYDVKM. Trimming took 7 bases from V and 5 from J; bases not matched to a gene: 16. The CDR3 is made up of 16 amino acids.

V usage is TRBV5-1 and J usage is TRBJ2-5; D is perhaps TRBD2 (6 bases). V lost 5 bases, J lost 1 base, and 12 bases lay in between. The CDR3 contains 14 residues. Germline assignment: CDR1 SGHRS and CDR2 YFSETQ. This CDR3 is CASSYSGVQETQYF. DNA of the CDR3: TGCGCCAGCAGTTATAGCGGAGTCCAAGAGACCCAGTACTTC.

The rearrangement links TRBV12-3 or TRBV12-4 to TRBJ1-2; 7 nucleotides line up with TRBD1. Trimming took 9 bases from V and 4 from J; bases not matched to a gene: 5. The CDR3 covers 12 residues. DNA of the CDR3: TGTGCCAGTGCGACAGGGCTCTATGGCTACACCTTC. Translation gives CASATGLYGYTF.

The chain's CDR3 is CASSLGDRSRQYF. The DNA for the CDR3 is TGTGCCAGCAGTTTAGGTGACAGGTCGAGGCAGTACTTC. The V call is TRBV27, the J call TRBJ2-7; the D gene is possibly TRBD1 (6 bases). Germline V gives CDR1 MNHEY, CDR2 SMNVEV (reference sequence). V shed 2 bases and J shed 9 bases, with 14 bases lying between them. The CDR3 is 13 amino acids.

This sequence joins TRBV11-2 and TRBJ2-2, with 7 bases that match TRBD2. This CDR3 comprises 17 residues. V shed 2 bases, J shed 3 bases, and the junction held 9 bases outside the gene matches. Germline-derived CDR1 and CDR2 are SGHAT and FQNNGV. The CDR3 DNA reads TGTGCCAGCAGCTTAAAGCCGGGGGGAGTAGACACCGGGGAGCTGTTTTTT. Its protein product is CASSLKPGGVDTGELFF.

The chain links TRBV10-2 to TRBJ1-2, with unresolved D. The CDR3 sequence is 13 residues long. V shed 0 bases and J shed 8 bases, with 10 bases lying between them. CDR1 is WSHSY, CDR2 SAAADI, per germline. This CDR3 is CASSESRSLGYTF. The CDR3, as DNA: TGCGCCAGCAGTGAGTCGAGGTCGCTCGGCTACACCTTC.

The chain is built from TRBV6-5 and TRBJ2-2, with 9 bases fitting TRBD1. The germline CDR1 and CDR2 sequences are MNHEY and SVGAGI. V gave up 5 bases and J gave up 5 bases; unmatched junction bases: 6. The CDR3 is made up of 15 amino acids. CDR3 amino acids: CASSTDRGMTGELFF. The CDR3 nucleotides read TGTGCCAGCAGTACGGACAGGGGAATGACCGGGGAGCTGTTTTTT.

This rearrangement joins TRBV10-2 to TRBJ2-7, with 12 bases lining up with TRBD1. The CDR3 consists of 15 residues. Per the germline V gene, CDR1 is WSHSY and CDR2 is SAAADI. Trimming cost V 7 bases and J 3 bases; bases outside gene matches: 7. This CDR3 reads CASNPGQGAVYEQYF. DNA for the CDR3: TGCGCCAGCAATCCGGGACAGGGGGCAGTCTACGAGCAGTACTTC.

The CDR3 spells CASSSGQPGIEKLFF. Here the CDR3 DNA reads TGTGCCAGCAGCTCGGGACAACCGGGTATTGAAAAACTGTTTTTT. The chain links TRBV7-9 to TRBJ1-4, with D perhaps TRBD1 (6 bases). Trimming cost V 4 bases and J 7 bases, with 16 bases left between them. The CDR3 spans 15 residues. Per the germline V gene, CDR1 is SEHNR and CDR2 is FQNEAQ (reference sequence).

The V gene is TRBV27, the J gene TRBJ2-1; TRBD2 matches at 13 bases. Germline-derived CDR1 and CDR2 are MNHEY and SMNVEV (reference sequence). The CDR3 has 15 amino acids. Trimming took 5 bases from V and 10 from J; bases not matched to a gene: 8. The CDR3 DNA is TGTGCCAGCAGTCCTGGGACTAGCGGGAAGTCGGAGCAGTTCTTC. This codes for CASSPGTSGKSEQFF.

The V call is TRBV3-1 (or the pseudogene TRBV3-2), the J call TRBJ1-5; no clear D gene. The CDR3 contains 13 residues. Germline V gene sequence: CDR1 LGHDT, CDR2 YNNKEL (reference sequence). V lost 1 base to trimming and J lost 7 bases, with 8 bases between them. CDR3 nucleotide sequence: TGTGCCAGCAGCCAAGGCGGTCGGCAGCCCCAGCATTTT. Translation: CASSQGGRQPQHF.

The J gene is TRBJ2-5, the V gene TRBV11-2, with TRBD2 as a possible D gene (6 bases). This CDR3 region has 15 residues. Germline V CDR1 and CDR2: SGHAT, FQNNGV. V was cut by 3 bases and J by 1 base, with 12 bases left in between. CDR3 residues: CASSFLSSVQETQYF. In nucleotides, the CDR3 is TGTGCCAGCAGCTTTCTTTCTAGCGTCCAAGAGACCCAGTACTTC. Filled out from reference TRBV11-2 and TRBJ2-5, the complete variable domain reads EAGVAQSPRYKIIEKRQSVAFWCNPISGHATLYWYQQILGQGPKLLIQFQNNGVVDDSQLPKDRFSAERLKGVDSTLKIQPAKLEDSAVYLCASSFLSSVQETQYFGPGTRLLVL.

The chain's CDR3 is CASRELAGGPRGTGELFF. The CDR3 DNA reads as TGTGCCAGCAGGGAACTAGCGGGAGGGCCCCGGGGAACCGGGGAGCTGTTTTTT. The chain has TRBV28 and TRBJ2-2; 13 bases agree with TRBD2. Trimming took 6 bases from V and 5 from J; bases not matched to a gene: 12. The CDR3 loop spans 18 amino acids. Germline V gene lookup returns CDR1 MDHEN and CDR2 SYDVKM.

The V call is TRBV9, the J call TRBJ1-1, with no clear D. The CDR3 is 14 amino acids. V lost 0 bases to trimming and J lost 0 bases, with 6 bases between them. Germline CDR1 is SGDLS and CDR2 is YYNGEE. Here the CDR3 DNA reads TGTGCCAGCAGCGTAGGACACATGAACACTGAAGCTTTCTTT. Translated, it gives CASSVGHMNTEAFF.

This chain joins TRBV20-1 and TRBJ2-1, with D possibly matching TRBD1 (7 bases). V was clipped by 7 bases and J by 7 bases, with 11 bases between them. Germline CDR1 and CDR2: DFQATT and SNEGSKA (reference sequence). CDR3 length: 11 residues. CDR3 loop: CSEEGANEQFF. DNA of the CDR3: TGCAGTGAGGAGGGGGCAAATGAGCAGTTCTTC.